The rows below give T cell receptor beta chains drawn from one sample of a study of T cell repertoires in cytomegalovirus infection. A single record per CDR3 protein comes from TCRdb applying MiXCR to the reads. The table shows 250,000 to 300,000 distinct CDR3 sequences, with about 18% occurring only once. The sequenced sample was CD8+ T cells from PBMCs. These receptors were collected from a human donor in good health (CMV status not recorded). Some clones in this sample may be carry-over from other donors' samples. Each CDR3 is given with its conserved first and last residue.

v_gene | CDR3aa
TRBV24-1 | CATIEPGTDTQYF
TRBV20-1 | CSARVPESNYGYTF
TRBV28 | CASSFHQIRGRAFF
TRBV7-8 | CASSLYGGWAVEAFF
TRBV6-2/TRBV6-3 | CASSYSPGNTEAFF
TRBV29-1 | CSVPGPLGLDNEQFF
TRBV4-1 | CASSQEATGQETQYF
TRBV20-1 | CSASGTGVANEKLFF
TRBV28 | CASRDRGSYGYTF
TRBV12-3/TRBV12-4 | CASYSLVFSDQPQHF
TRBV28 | CASSHLAGEETQYF
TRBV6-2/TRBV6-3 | CASSYEVYGGVTDTQYF
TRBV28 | CASSLGGAGGAADTQYF
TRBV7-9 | CASSLENPRDEQYF
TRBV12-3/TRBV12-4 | CASSSGTGLDTEAFF
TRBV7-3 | CASSPKEFDEQYF
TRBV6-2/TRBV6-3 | CASKRIVNTGELFF
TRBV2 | CASSLTGELFF
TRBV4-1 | CASSSNPGTGNSRSTGELFF
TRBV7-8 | CASSLATYGLDTIYF
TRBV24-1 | CATSDSYGYTF
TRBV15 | CATSRDRREGLGTEAFF
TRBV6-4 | CASSTGQGAGNEQFF
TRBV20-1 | CSARDLTGPPAEQFF
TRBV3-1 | CASSTRQLRTSGRSSTDTQYF
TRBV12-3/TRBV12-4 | CASRPWGSTYNEQFF
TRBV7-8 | CASSTRGPLSSYNEQFF
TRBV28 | CASSDPASGGRTDTQYF
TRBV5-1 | CASTEAGGWNEQFF